These 22 T cell receptor beta chains were all obtained from the same sample, sequenced in a study of cytomegalovirus exposure and HLA in healthy donors. PCR employed 60 Vbeta and 13 Jbeta primers. Generated by immunoSEQ multiplex PCR, the TCRdb table keeps only in-frame clones and is missing some. Of roughly 100,000 clones in the sample, 75% were seen once. The sequenced sample consisted of PBMCs. The receptors were sampled from a man between 40 and 49 years old in good health and CMV-seronegative.

This chain joins TRBV25-1 and TRBJ2-7; D possibly corresponds to TRBD2 (5 bases). The CDR3 covers 14 residues. Trimming pared 4 bases from V and 0 bases from J, leaving 10 bases between. The germline V gene has CDR1 MGHDK and CDR2 SYGVNS. CDR3 residues: CASSVGGSSYEQYF. The CDR3 nucleotides are TGTGCCAGCAGTGTCGGAGGCAGCTCCTACGAGCAGTACTTC.

The V gene is TRBV25-1, the J gene TRBJ2-2, with D possibly TRBD2 on 6 matching bases. Germline V gene data show CDR1 as MGHDK and CDR2 as SYGVNS. The CDR3 length is 13 residues. The V end lost 9 bases, the J end lost 8 bases, and 16 bases lay between the germline ends. The CDR3 nucleotides are TGTGCCAGTACGTCGGAGGGACGTGGGGAGCTGTTTTTT. The encoded protein is CASTSEGRGELFF.

The V and J genes are TRBV27 and TRBJ2-7; D is possibly TRBD2 (6 bases). Germline CDR1 reads MNHEY; CDR2 reads SMNVEV (reference sequence). CDR3 length: 14 amino acids. The ends were cut back, 3 bases at V and 2 bases at J, with 11 bases in the middle. The CDR3, as DNA: TGTGCCAGCAGTTTTGATGCGGGAACCTACGAGCAGTACTTC. Protein product: CASSFDAGTYEQYF.

The chain has TRBV5-1 and TRBJ2-7; 9 bases align to TRBD1. J lost 2 bases, V lost 4 bases, and 4 bases had no gene match. There are 14 residues in the CDR3. CDR1 SGHRS and CDR2 YFSETQ come from the germline V gene. CDR3 DNA sequence: TGCGCCAGCAGCGCCGGGACAGGGACCTACGAGCAGTACTTC. Residues: CASSAGTGTYEQYF.

In this sample, this clone turned up a few times. This specimen includes other DNA sequences encoding the same CDR3. The rearrangement links TRBV9 to TRBJ2-5; TRBD2 agrees at 7 bases. The V gene end was trimmed by 2 bases and the J gene end by 4 bases; junction bases not matched to a gene: 2. From germline, CDR1 is SGDLS and CDR2 YYNGEE. This CDR3 is built from 13 residues. The CDR3 region is CASSVASGETQYF. Here the CDR3 DNA reads TGTGCCAGCAGCGTGGCTAGCGGAGAGACCCAGTACTTC.

The chain employs TRBV28 and TRBJ2-3; 7 bases are shared with TRBD2. The CDR3 covers 14 residues. Germline V lookup: CDR1 MDHEN, CDR2 SYDVKM. J was trimmed by 3 bases and V by 2 bases; bases with no gene match: 2. Here the CDR3 reads CASSLAGVTDTQYF. The CDR3 DNA is TGTGCCAGCAGTTTAGCGGGGGTTACAGATACGCAGTATTTT.

The chain recombines TRBV9 with TRBJ2-7, with D maybe TRBD2 (6 bases). V was clipped by 0 bases and J by 5 bases, with 15 bases between them. The V gene's germline CDR1 is SGDLS and CDR2 YYNGEE. The CDR3 consists of 15 residues. This CDR3 reads CASSVGGGLVDEQYF. In DNA, the CDR3 is TGTGCCAGCAGCGTAGGGGGAGGCCTCGTCGACGAGCAGTACTTC.

The chain joins TRBV11-3 to TRBJ1-1, with D uncertain. This CDR3 has 15 residues. CDR1 SGHNT and CDR2 YENEEA come from the germline V gene. The V gene lost 0 bases and the J gene lost 0 bases, with 8 bases spanning the gap. This CDR3 reads CASSLDGRMNTEAFF. CDR3 nucleotides: TGTGCCAGCAGCTTAGATGGGAGGATGAACACTGAAGCTTTCTTT.

J is TRBJ2-1 and V is TRBV30; maybe TRBD2 (6 bases). The germline V gene has CDR1 GTSNPN and CDR2 SVGIG (reference sequence). CDR3 length: 14 residues. Deletions cut 4 bases from V and 6 bases from J, with 16 bases between. The CDR3 is CAWKTRGSSNEQFF. CDR3 nucleotide sequence: TGTGCCTGGAAAACCCGGGGGTCTAGCAATGAGCAGTTCTTC. Using reference TRBV30 and TRBJ2-1 for the parts outside the CDR3, the full variable domain is SQTIHQWPATLVQPVGSPLSLECTVEGTSNPNLYWYRQAAGRGLQLLFYSVGIGQISSEVPQNLSASRPQDRQFILSSKKLLLSDSGFYLCAWKTRGSSNEQFFGPGTRLTVL.

This clone was counted a few times. The chain joins TRBV28 to TRBJ2-2; no clear D. V was pared by 7 bases and J by 5 bases, with 8 bases between. Germline CDR1 is MDHEN and CDR2 is SYDVKM. The CDR3 is 12 amino acids. The CDR3 coding sequence is TGTGCCAGCAACCGAGTTACCGGGGAGCTGTTTTTT. Translated, it gives CASNRVTGELFF.

This clone has only one observation. The chain links TRBV7-9 to TRBJ2-1, with D perhaps matching TRBD1 (6 bases). Germline CDR1 is SEHNR and CDR2 is FQNEAQ (reference sequence). The CDR3 runs 15 residues. V was clipped by 5 bases and J by 4 bases, with 15 bases between them. The CDR3 protein is CASSQTSQGYNEQFF. CDR3 bases: TGTGCCAGCAGCCAAACTAGTCAGGGGTACAATGAGCAGTTCTTC.

This sequence joins TRBV6-6 and TRBJ2-7; maybe TRBD2 (5 bases). V was trimmed by 6 bases and J by 5 bases, leaving 8 bases between them. From germline, CDR1 is MNHNY and CDR2 SVGAGI (reference sequence). There are 11 residues in the CDR3. The CDR3 bases are TGTGCCAGCAGCGGGGTAGACGAGCAGTACTTC. It is translated as CASSGVDEQYF.

V gene TRBV11-3 combines with J gene TRBJ1-2; D is unresolved. Germline V gene lookup returns CDR1 SGHNT and CDR2 YENEEA. CDR3 length: 13 amino acids. V was pared by 0 bases and J by 2 bases, with 4 bases between. The CDR3 loop reads CASSLDRNYGYTF. The CDR3 DNA reads as TGTGCCAGCAGCTTAGACAGGAACTATGGCTACACCTTC. Together with reference TRBV11-3 and TRBJ1-2, the CDR3 gives the full variable domain: EAGVVQSPRYKIIEKKQPVAFWCNPISGHNTLYWYLQNLGQGPELLIRYENEEAVDDSQLPKDRFSAERLKGVDSTLKIQPAELGDSAVYLCASSLDRNYGYTFGSGTRLTVV.

J is TRBJ2-3 and V is TRBV7-8; the match to TRBD2 covers 13 bases. The CDR3 is 21 amino acids. Per germline, CDR1 SGHVS and CDR2 FQNEAQ. V gave up 3 bases and J gave up 3 bases; unmatched junction bases: 18. The CDR3 nucleotides are TGTGCCAGCAGCTTCCTTAGGTCGGAACTAGCGGGAGGGCCGGAGACAGATACGCAGTATTTT. This gives the protein CASSFLRSELAGGPETDTQYF.

This chain joins TRBV4-1 and TRBJ2-5; 7 nucleotides match TRBD2. Per the germline V gene, CDR1 is MGHRA and CDR2 is YSYEKL. Trimming took 0 bases from V and 0 from J; bases not matched to a gene: 4. This CDR3 is 16 amino acids long. CDR3: CASSQEYSGYQETQYF. The CDR3 DNA follows: TGCGCCAGCAGCCAAGAATATAGCGGGTACCAAGAGACCCAGTACTTC.

This sequence joins TRBV4-3 and TRBJ2-1; D may be TRBD1 (5 bases). The germline V gene encodes CDR1 LGHNA and CDR2 YSLEER. V lost 4 bases to trimming and J lost 3 bases, with 19 bases between them. This CDR3 region has 17 residues. CDR3 nucleotide sequence: TGCGCCAGCAGCCGAACACCAGGGCCGGCCGTCTACAATGAGCAGTTCTTC. The encoded protein is CASSRTPGPAVYNEQFF.

The chain is built from TRBV19 and TRBJ2-3, with D possibly TRBD2 on 5 matching bases. V lost 4 bases and J lost 5, with 16 bases in between. The CDR3 spans 15 residues. Per the germline V gene, CDR1 is LNHDA and CDR2 is SQIVND (reference sequence). The CDR3 loop is CASSTPPAGRDTQYF. The CDR3 nucleotides read TGTGCCAGTAGTACCCCCCCGGCGGGCAGAGATACGCAGTATTTT. The entire variable domain, with the rest obtained from reference TRBV19 and TRBJ2-3, is as follows: DGGITQSPKYLFRKEGQNVTLSCEQNLNHDAMYWYRQDPGQGLRLIYYSQIVNDFQKGDIAEGYSVSREKKESFPLTVTSAQKNPTAFYLCASSTPPAGRDTQYFGPGTRLTVL.

This chain joins TRBV7-6 and TRBJ1-1; 8 positions agree with TRBD1. After removal of 4 bases from V and 0 bases from J, the junction contained 10 bases not matched to a gene. Germline V lookup: CDR1 SGHVS, CDR2 FNYEAQ. CDR3 length: 17 amino acids. The DNA of the CDR3 is TGTGCCAGCAGCTCGGACAGGGAAGTCGTTGTGAACACTGAAGCTTTCTTT. This gives the protein CASSSDREVVVNTEAFF.

The V call is TRBV7-6, the J call TRBJ1-4; D might be TRBD1 (5 bases). This CDR3 is built from 15 residues. CDR1 SGHVS and CDR2 FNYEAQ come from the germline V gene. With 3 bases removed from V and 8 bases from J, the gap between germline ends came to 16 bases. The CDR3 region has the DNA TGTGCCAGCAGCTTGTTGACAGTGGGGGGGGAAAAACTGTTTTTT. Translating gives CASSLLTVGGEKLFF.

This chain links TRBV7-2 with TRBJ1-2; possibly TRBD1 for D (6 bases). The V gene's germline CDR1 is SGHTA and CDR2 FQGNSA. This CDR3 comprises 14 residues. The germline V and J ends were trimmed by 3 bases and 4 bases, with 12 bases remaining between them. The CDR3 sequence is CASSFTTGTYGYTF. The CDR3 DNA is TGTGCCAGCAGCTTTACTACAGGGACCTATGGCTACACCTTC.

J is TRBJ2-1 and V is TRBV14; 12 bases map to TRBD2. From germline, CDR1 is SGHDN and CDR2 FVKESK. The junction had 14 bases not matched to a gene; V was cut back by 0 bases and J by 8 bases. The CDR3 sequence is 19 residues long. DNA of the CDR3: TGTGCCAGCAGCCAAGACGATTTAGACTCTCGACTAGCGGGAGATGAGCAGTTCTTC. Translating it yields CASSQDDLDSRLAGDEQFF.

This chain links TRBV28 with TRBJ1-3; no clear D gene. Trimming shortened V by 4 bases and J by 0 bases, and 13 bases separated the two germline ends. Germline V gene data show CDR1 as MDHEN and CDR2 as SYDVKM. The CDR3 consists of 16 residues. CDR3 residues: CASSSYRKSSGNTIYF. Written as DNA, the CDR3 is TGTGCCAGCAGTTCCTACCGAAAATCCTCTGGAAACACCATATATTTT.